The clone carrying this T cell receptor beta chain came up a few times. Its antigen is unidentified. The V end lost 2 bases, the J end lost 4 bases, and 9 bases lay between the germline ends. Germline CDR1 is MNHNS and CDR2 is SASEGT. The CDR3 has 14 residues. These data belong to a study of cytomegalovirus exposure and HLA in healthy donors. Points from the study as a whole: Later analysis indicated greater clonal expansion among HLA-associated TCR beta chains than among equally common other chains.

The PCR contained 60 Vbeta and 13 Jbeta primers. Here immunoSEQ multiplex PCR was the method, and the copy in TCRdb shows in-frame clones only, minus some. The sample consists of 110,000 or so clones, approximately 76% of them appearing once. Specimen: PBMCs. The chain links TRBV6-1 to TRBJ2-1, with unresolved D. The TCR originated in a man aged 45 to 65 in good health and CMV-seropositive. The CDR3 nucleotides are TGTGCCAGCAGTGAACTTAACAGTTACAATGAGCAGTTCTTC. It codes for CASSELNSYNEQFF.